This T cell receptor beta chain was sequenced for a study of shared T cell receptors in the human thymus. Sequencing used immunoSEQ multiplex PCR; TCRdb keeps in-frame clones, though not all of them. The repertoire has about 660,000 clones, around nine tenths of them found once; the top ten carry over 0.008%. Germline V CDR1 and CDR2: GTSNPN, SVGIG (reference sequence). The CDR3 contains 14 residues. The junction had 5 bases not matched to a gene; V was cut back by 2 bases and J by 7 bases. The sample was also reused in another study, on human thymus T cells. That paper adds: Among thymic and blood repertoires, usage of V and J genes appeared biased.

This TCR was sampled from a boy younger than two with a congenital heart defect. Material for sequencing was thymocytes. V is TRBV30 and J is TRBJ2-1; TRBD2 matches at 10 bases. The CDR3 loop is CAWSPGLAPNEQFF. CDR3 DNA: TGTGCCTGGAGTCCGGGACTAGCGCCTAATGAGCAGTTCTTC.